A single sample is the source of the 10 T cell receptor beta chains below, sequenced in a study of shared clonotypes between healthy human individuals. TCRdb keeps only in-frame clones here, not all; method: immunoSEQ multiplex PCR. The data contain some 2.3 million clones, approximately 95% of them seen just once; the ten biggest clones take up about 0.39%. Sequenced sample: naive CD4+ T cells from PBMCs. The subset: CD45RA+ positively selected. Receptor source: a man in his late teens or twenties in good health. Some clones in this sample may be carry-over from other donors' samples.

The V and J genes are TRBV6-1 and TRBJ2-1, with TRBD1 matching over 9 bases. The CDR3 length is 16 residues. After removal of 4 bases from V and 0 bases from J, the junction contained 4 bases not matched to a gene. The germline CDR1 and CDR2 sequences are MNHNS and SASEGT. The CDR3 nucleotides read TGTGCCAGCAGTGTAGACAGGGGGAGCTCCTACAATGAGCAGTTCTTC. Its translation: CASSVDRGSSYNEQFF.

CDR3 region: CASSLGSRRDYGYTF. The CDR3 bases are TGTGCCAGCAGCTTGGGCAGCCGTCGTGACTATGGCTACACCTTC. The J gene is TRBJ1-2, the V gene TRBV5-4; no reliable D call. The CDR3 consists of 15 residues. V was cut by 0 bases and J by 3 bases, with 12 bases left in between. Germline V lookup: CDR1 SGHNT, CDR2 YYREEE (reference sequence). The full variable domain, completed using reference TRBV5-4 and TRBJ1-2, is ETGVTQSPTHLIKTRGQQVTLRCSSQSGHNTVSWYQQALGQGPQFIFQYYREEENGRGNFPPRFSGLQFPNYSSELNVNALELDDSALYLCASSLGSRRDYGYTFGSGTRLTVV.

This chain connects TRBV4-1 to TRBJ1-1; TRBD1 matches 7 bases. This CDR3 contains 14 residues. The V gene's germline CDR1 is MGHRA and CDR2 YSYEKL. J was trimmed by 4 bases and V by 3 bases; bases with no gene match: 5. CDR3 residues: CASSHQGGGTEAFF. The CDR3 nucleotides are TGCGCCAGCAGCCACCAGGGGGGTGGCACTGAAGCTTTCTTT.

This clone was counted once. The sample has other DNA sequences that encode this CDR3 too. The chain has TRBV28 and TRBJ2-6; no definite D call. Per germline, CDR1 MDHEN and CDR2 SYDVKM. The CDR3 is made up of 15 amino acids. Between the trimmed V and J ends, which lost 2 bases and 0 bases, there was a span of 5 bases. CDR3 nucleotide sequence: TGTGCCAGCAGTTTACCCGGCTCTGGGGCCAACGTCCTGACTTTC. Translated, it gives CASSLPGSGANVLTF.

The rearrangement joins TRBV18 to TRBJ2-2; D is ambiguous. V lost 3 bases to trimming and J lost 4 bases, with 9 bases between them. CDR3 size: 14 residues. Germline values: CDR1 KGHSH, CDR2 LQKENI. The CDR3 coding sequence is TGTGCCAGCTCACCTCTCACTGGCACCGGGGAGCTGTTTTTT. Its translation is CASSPLTGTGELFF.

With respect to this clone: The same CDR3 is also encoded by other DNA sequences in this sample. Here the CDR3 reads CASSSTSGSSYEQYF. DNA of the CDR3: TGTGCCAGCAGCTCGACTAGCGGGAGCTCCTACGAGCAGTACTTC. V is TRBV5-4 and J is TRBJ2-7, with 12 bases fitting TRBD2. Germline loops: CDR1 SGHNT, CDR2 YYREEE (reference sequence). Trimming at V came to 3 bases and at J to 0 bases, leaving 1 base not matched to a gene. CDR3 length equals 15 residues. Complete variable domain (other parts from reference TRBV5-4 and TRBJ2-7): ETGVTQSPTHLIKTRGQQVTLRCSSQSGHNTVSWYQQALGQGPQFIFQYYREEENGRGNFPPRFSGLQFPNYSSELNVNALELDDSALYLCASSSTSGSSYEQYFGPGTRLTVT.

The V call is TRBV29-1, the J call TRBJ2-7; 12 bases match TRBD1. This CDR3 contains 14 residues. The germline CDR1 and CDR2 sequences are SQVTM and ANQGSEA. V shed 4 bases, J shed 7 bases, and the junction held 8 bases outside the gene matches. The CDR3 here is CSVAPGQGAQEQYF. DNA for the CDR3: TGCAGCGTTGCTCCGGGACAGGGGGCCCAAGAGCAGTACTTC.

This chain connects TRBV5-1 to TRBJ1-2, with 7 bases that match TRBD1. Trimming removed 0 bases from V and 9 bases from J; junction bases left unmatched: 14. This CDR3 is 16 amino acids long. Looked up from germline, CDR1 is SGHRS and CDR2 is YFSETQ. The chain's CDR3 is CASSLDSRQGPYSYTF. CDR3 in DNA: TGCGCCAGCAGCTTGGATAGTCGACAGGGCCCGTACAGCTACACCTTC.

Concerning this clone: This same CDR3 is encoded by further DNA sequences in the sample. J is TRBJ1-1 and V is TRBV20-1; maybe TRBD1 (5 bases). The germline gives CDR1 DFQATT, CDR2 SNEGSKA (reference sequence). The CDR3 runs 11 residues. V was pared by 3 bases and J by 5 bases, with 7 bases between. CDR3: CSASRETEAFF. The CDR3 DNA reads TGCAGTGCTAGCAGGGAAACTGAAGCTTTCTTT.

The chain is built from TRBV19 and TRBJ1-2, with unresolved D. With 6 bases removed from V and 4 bases from J, the gap between germline ends came to 6 bases. Germline-derived CDR1 and CDR2 are LNHDA and SQIVND (reference sequence). This CDR3 has 11 residues. Here the CDR3 DNA reads TGTGCCAGTAGGGAACTCTATGGCTACACCTTC. Translating it yields CASRELYGYTF.